The source of this T cell receptor beta chain is a study of cytomegalovirus exposure and HLA in healthy donors. Study outcomes and limitations: Later work associated 17,000 or so TCR beta sequences with HLA alleles at 0.05 false discovery rate.

There are 16 residues in the CDR3. The V gene end was trimmed by 2 bases and the J gene end by 1 base; junction bases not matched to a gene: 3. CDR1 is MNHNY and CDR2 is SVGAGI in the germline V gene (reference sequence). Turning to this clone: Antigen unknown.

The PCR ran on 60 Vbeta and 13 Jbeta primers. Profiled with immunoSEQ multiplex PCR; TCRdb holds only in-frame clones, not every one. The sample gives about 130,000 clones, around 74% of which show up once; under 3.5% is in the top ten. V usage is TRBV6-6 and J usage is TRBJ2-2, with 8 bases lining up with TRBD1. This TCR was sampled from a man aged 30-40 years in good health and CMV-seronegative. Sequencing was done on a sample of PBMCs. The CDR3 DNA reads TGTGCCAGCAGTTACCCGGGACAGGAGAACACCGGGGAGCTGTTTTTT. Its protein product is CASSYPGQENTGELFF.